The T cell receptor beta chain described here comes from a study of low-dose radiotherapy and immunotherapy resistance in tumors. This CDR3 region has 14 residues. The germline gives CDR1 MNHNY, CDR2 SVGAGI (reference sequence). Unmatched junction bases numbered 9, after V lost 10 bases and J lost 1 base. The time point: after trial treatment. Sample treatment: LDRT plus nivolumab, ipilimumab, low-dose cyclophosphamide and aspirin (RACIN trial). TRAV and TRBV primers primed cDNA for both TCRalpha and TCRbeta. TCRs were put through approximately 20 PCR cycles of amplification with Phusion. A constant-region primer and the V-primer adapter served as the primer pair. From the reads, TCRdb called clonotypes with MiXCR, one entry per CDR3 protein. The sample gives tens of thousands of distinct CDR3 sequences, 25% to 30% of which show up once; roughly a tenth is in the top ten. This clonotype was counted many times.

The chain uses TRBV6-6 and TRBJ2-7, with 8 bases aligning to TRBD2. The sequencing used PBMCs, collected after low-dose radiotherapy plus immunotherapy. This receptor was obtained from a male donor with prostate cancer. CDR3 protein: CATRTGGTSYEQYF. CDR3 DNA sequence: TGTGCCACCCGTACGGGGGGGACATCCTACGAGCAGTACTTC.